A single sample is the source of the 10 T cell receptor beta chains below, sequenced in a study of blood T cell repertoires in COVID-19 (dated by TCRdb to 2020 to 2022). The protocol used for the library was the immunoSEQ multiplex PCR assay. The source is immuneACCESS, and TCRdb retained only in-frame sequences with V and J called. Part of the clones is not carried over; for the studies checked, unresolved V genes explain less than half of this, and the remainder is unexplained. The sample records 250,000 to 350,000 clones, 80% to 90% of which are singletons. Roughly 4% of the sample is in the top ten clones. Sequenced: PBMCs or T cells enriched from blood (not recorded which). These receptors were obtained from a woman aged 30 to 39 who had recovered from COVID-19.

This rearrangement joins TRBV28 to TRBJ2-7; 8 nucleotides agree with TRBD2. Germline loops: CDR1 MDHEN, CDR2 SYDVKM. This CDR3 has 15 residues. V dropped 8 bases and J dropped 9; count of bases not matched to a gene: 18. For the CDR3, the DNA is TGTGCCAGCCTCACGGGGGGGAAAGAGGTCTTAAGGCAGTACTTC. Translating it yields CASLTGGKEVLRQYF.

This clone has just one count. The rearrangement uses TRBV27 and TRBJ2-2; TRBD2 is a possible D gene (6 bases). The CDR3 spans 15 residues. CDR1 and CDR2 (germline): MNHEY, SMNVEV (reference sequence). V was trimmed by 3 bases and J by 6 bases, leaving 14 bases between them. The CDR3 sequence is CASSFGRRGPGELFF. The DNA of the CDR3 is TGTGCCAGCAGTTTCGGCAGGAGGGGCCCCGGGGAGCTGTTTTTT.

The chain uses TRBV11-2 and TRBJ1-1; D call uncertain. CDR1 is SGHAT, CDR2 FQNNGV, per germline. The CDR3 has 16 amino acids. V was cut by 1 base and J by 0 bases, with 12 bases left in between. The CDR3 reads CASSLVHPGMNTEAFF. CDR3 coding DNA: TGTGCCAGCAGCTTAGTCCATCCAGGTATGAACACTGAAGCTTTCTTT.

The chain carries TRBV2 and TRBJ1-1; 8 nucleotides line up with TRBD1. The trim removed 8 bases at V and 5 bases at J, leaving 10 bases unmatched. The CDR3 length is 14 residues. Germline CDR1 and CDR2: SNHLY and FYNNEI. The CDR3 sequence: CASRWTGKRTEAFF. CDR3 bases: TGTGCCAGCCGATGGACAGGGAAGAGGACTGAAGCTTTCTTT.

The V call is TRBV2, the J call TRBJ2-5, with a tentative D call TRBD1 (7 bases). CDR1 and CDR2 (germline): SNHLY, FYNNEI. V was cut by 8 bases and J by 5 bases, with 12 bases left in between. CDR3 size: 12 residues. This CDR3 reads CASLTGRETQYF. The CDR3 DNA is TGTGCCAGCCTGACAGGGAGGGAGACCCAGTACTTC.

This clone appeared once. The rearrangement joins TRBV21-1 to TRBJ2-7; the table calls TRBD1, which could not be checked here. TRBV21-1 is marked as a pseudogene. The CDR3 contains 16 residues. CDR3 sequence reads: CASSSSGQILPYEQYF. The CDR3 bases are TGTGCCAGCAGCAGTAGTGGACAAATCCTGCCCTACGAGCAGTACTTC.

J is TRBJ2-1 and V is TRBV30; D not resolved. The length of the CDR3 is 12 residues. The V gene's germline CDR1 is GTSNPN and CDR2 SVGIG (reference sequence). V shed 4 bases and J shed 5 bases, with 9 bases lying between them. DNA of the CDR3: TGTGCCTGGAATATACCAGACAATGAGCAGTTCTTC. Protein product: CAWNIPDNEQFF.

The chain has TRBV28 and TRBJ1-1; 7 bases are a match to TRBD1. CDR3 length equals 15 residues. The J segment lost 3 bases and the V segment lost 3 bases, leaving 7 bases of the junction unmatched. From germline, CDR1 is MDHEN and CDR2 SYDVKM. CDR3 sequence (DNA): TGTGCCAGCAGTTTGGGCGCCCAGGGGGACACTGAAGCTTTCTTT. Amino acid sequence: CASSLGAQGDTEAFF.

Only one count was recorded for this clone. The chain links TRBV29-1 to TRBJ1-3, with 10 positions matching TRBD1. The CDR3 is 16 residues long. The V segment lost 1 base and the J segment 2 bases; nucleotides outside the gene matches: 5. Germline V gives CDR1 SQVTM, CDR2 ANQGSEA. The CDR3 sequence is CSVEGPGQGTGNTIYF. In nucleotides, the CDR3 is TGCAGCGTTGAAGGTCCGGGACAGGGGACTGGAAACACCATATATTTT. The variable domain in full, with the rest retrieved from reference TRBV29-1 and TRBJ1-3, is SAVISQKPSRDICQRGTSLTIQCQVDSQVTMMFWYRQQPGQSLTLIATANQGSEATYESGFVIDKFPISRPNLTFSTLTVSNMSPEDSSIYLCSVEGPGQGTGNTIYFGEGSWLTVV.

V gene TRBV27 combines with J gene TRBJ1-1, with 9 positions matching TRBD1. V gave up 6 bases and J gave up 4 bases; unmatched junction bases: 9. The CDR3 length is 15 residues. Germline CDR1 reads MNHEY; CDR2 reads SMNVEV (reference sequence). The DNA for the CDR3 is TGTGCCAGCAGCCTAGACAGGGGGTTGGGCACTGAAGCTTTCTTT. This codes for CASSLDRGLGTEAFF.